The present entry profiles one TCR beta chain with its context. Antigen unknown. The CDR3 totals 15 residues. Germline V lookup: CDR1 SGHRS, CDR2 YFSETQ. The sample comes from a study of T cells expressing NK-cell markers. Study-wide points: The CD3+CD56-NKG2C+ fraction of several donors was likewise dominated by these clonotypes.

Synthesis of TCR beta cDNA relied on 5'RACE template switching carrying UMIs. TCRdb reprocessed the 5' RACE reads; each CDR3 protein has one entry and no DNA is given. Its table records fewer than 550,000 distinct CDR3 sequences. The receptor's source is a woman aged 45-65 years in good health. The chain joins TRBV5-1 to TRBJ2-7; TCRdb proposes TRBD2, but this gene call is untestable without DNA. Material: blood T cells: a sorted CD56 or NKG2C T cell subset, CD4+ or CD8+ T cells, or bulk PBMC T cells (not recorded which). This CDR3 reads CASRRLAVSSYEQYF.